This record covers a single T cell receptor (beta chain). This clone's antigen is unknown. The input lacks base qualities; no much larger clone sits a single base away. The sample originates from a study of OX40 agonist ivuxolimab in advanced cancers. As for the study more broadly: Ivuxolimab was an agonistic, fully human IgG2 monoclonal antibody directed against OX40 (CD134), a costimulatory receptor. Patients were allowed to have had prior anti-PD-1, anti-PD-L1 or anti-CTLA-4 therapy, and approximately 40% of the dose-escalation patients had been treated with checkpoint inhibitors. Among the roughly 50 dose-escalation patients, some 19 had hepatocellular carcinoma, 15 melanoma, 9 renal cell carcinoma and 9 head and neck cancer. In the dose-escalation cohort, 70% to 85% of patients were male, and the mean age was approximately 60 years, with a range of about 23 to 90. Peripheral TCRbeta sequencing aimed to test whether ivuxolimab altered TCR sequence diversity and caused clonal T-cell expansion. The monotherapy dose-escalation portion (N ≈ 56 patients) of the phase I ivuxolimab trial is reported in the paper. Partial responses occurred in three dose-escalation patients: two with cutaneous melanoma and one with hepatocellular carcinoma. Intravenous ivuxolimab was administered to patients every 2 weeks at six dose levels: 0.01, 0.1, 0.3, 1.5, 3 and 10 mg/kg. What the research found in general, with its limitations: Antigen specificity was not determined for the clonally expanded peripheral T cells. On average, CD8+ T cells showed more expanded clones than CD4+ T cells after ivuxolimab. In the 0.1-3.0 mg/kg groups, partial responders were among the patients with the lowest normalized peripheral clonal expansion, particularly in CD8+ T cells. Low levels of normalized T-cell clonal expansion were also seen in some nonresponding patients. At doses of 0.1 to 3.0 mg/kg, clonal expansion of both CD4+ and CD8+ blood T cells was observed from baseline to week 6.

Genomic DNA was isolated from the sorted cells so that the TCRbeta CDR3 region could be sequenced. The immunoSEQ Assay was used to sequence the TCRbeta CDR3 regions. TCRdb mirrors the immuneACCESS table, restricted to in-frame sequences. Some clones are absent from its copies; in checked studies, under half trace to an unresolved V gene, and the reason for the others is unknown. This sample holds under 100,000 clones; roughly 89% were observed only once. The ten largest account for around 0.34% of the sample. Patients with a history of autoimmune disease or receiving systemic immunosuppression were excluded from the trial. Peripheral blood for TCR sequencing was drawn from every dose cohort at baseline, at cycle 4 day 1 and at cycle 7 day 1. Samples came from an open-label, multicenter, first-in-human phase I dose-escalation trial of ivuxolimab. Adults with locally advanced or metastatic head and neck squamous cell, hepatocellular, melanoma or renal cell carcinoma were enrolled in the trial. Before TCR sequencing, CD4+ T cells and CD8+ T cells were sorted from peripheral blood as separate populations.

V and J lose 5 bases and 2 bases, and a span of 10 bases separates them. Counted from cysteine to phenylalanine, this CDR3 has 13 amino acids. Just CDR3 DNA is preserved here, 39 bases in frame from base 1. CDR1 and CDR2, looked up from the germline V gene, are ENHRY and SYGVKD. This material consisted of CD4+ or CD8+ T cells sorted from blood, taken in a trial of the OX40 agonist ivuxolimab. The sequence is built from TRBV10-3 and TRBJ2-7, with no reliable assignment of the D segment. This receptor was identified in an adult with an advanced solid tumor such as melanoma, head and neck, liver or kidney cancer. The base sequence is TGTGCCATCAGTAACGGGTCTACCTACGAGCAGTACTTC. It encodes CAISNGSTYEQYF.